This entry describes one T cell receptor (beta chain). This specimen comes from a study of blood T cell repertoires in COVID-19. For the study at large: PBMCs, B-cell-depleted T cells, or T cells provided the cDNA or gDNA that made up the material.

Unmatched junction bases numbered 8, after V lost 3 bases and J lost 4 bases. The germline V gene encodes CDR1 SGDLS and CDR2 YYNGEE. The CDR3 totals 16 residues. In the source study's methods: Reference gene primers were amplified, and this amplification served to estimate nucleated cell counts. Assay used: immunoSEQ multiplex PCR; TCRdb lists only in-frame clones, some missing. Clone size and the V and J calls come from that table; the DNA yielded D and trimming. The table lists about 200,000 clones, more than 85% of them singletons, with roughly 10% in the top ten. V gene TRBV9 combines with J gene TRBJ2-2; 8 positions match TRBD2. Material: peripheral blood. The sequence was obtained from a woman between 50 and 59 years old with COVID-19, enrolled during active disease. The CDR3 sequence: CASSESGGGVTGELFF. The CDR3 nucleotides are TGTGCCAGCAGCGAGAGCGGGGGAGGAGTCACCGGGGAGCTGTTTTTT.